The sequence of this T cell receptor (beta chain) was determined in a study of T cells in localized non-small cell lung cancer. The method was immunoSEQ multiplex PCR; TCRdb's version includes in-frame clones alone and lacks a portion of them. The data contain about 14,000 clones, 84% of them singletons. Points from the study as a whole: A median of about 60 of the top 100 tumor clones appeared in adjacent lung, which was paired and uninvolved.

With respect to this clone: Its antigen is currently unknown.

CDR1 SNHLY and CDR2 FYNNEI come from the germline V gene. V was cut by 6 bases and J by 6 bases, with 18 bases left in between. The CDR3 has 15 residues. This material consisted of peripheral blood, taken before any cancer treatment. The clonotype comes from a female donor of 60 years or more with stage I squamous cell lung carcinoma. The chain recombines TRBV2 with TRBJ2-1; D is possibly TRBD1 (6 bases). The CDR3 nucleotides are TGTGCCAGCAGGAAGAGTCAGGGGAAAGGCAATGAGCAGTTCTTC. Translation gives CASRKSQGKGNEQFF.